This T cell receptor (beta chain) stems from a study of cytomegalovirus exposure and HLA in healthy donors. This PCR relied on a set of 60 Vbeta primers and 13 Jbeta primers. The method was immunoSEQ multiplex PCR; TCRdb's version includes in-frame clones alone and lacks a portion of them. The table for this sample gives 200,000 to 250,000 clones. CDR3 length: 14 residues. The V and J ends lost 3 bases and 5 bases, in that order; junction bases with no gene match: 6. The germline V gene has CDR1 MNHEY and CDR2 SVGAGI. The chain employs TRBV6-5 and TRBJ2-7; 8 nucleotides match TRBD1. The sequencing sample was made of PBMCs. The TCR sequence derives from a girl aged 2 to 10 in good health and CMV-seropositive. The CDR3 DNA follows: TGTGCCAGCAGTTATTACAGGGGGAGTGACGAGCAGTACTTC. It encodes CASSYYRGSDEQYF.